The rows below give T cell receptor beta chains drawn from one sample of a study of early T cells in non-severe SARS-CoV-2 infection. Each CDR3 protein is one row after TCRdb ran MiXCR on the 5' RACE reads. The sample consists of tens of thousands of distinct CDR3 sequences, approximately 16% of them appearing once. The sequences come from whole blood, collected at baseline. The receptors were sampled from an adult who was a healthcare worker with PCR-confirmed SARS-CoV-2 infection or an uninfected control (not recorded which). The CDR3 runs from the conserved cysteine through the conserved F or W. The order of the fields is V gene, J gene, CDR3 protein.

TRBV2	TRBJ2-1	CASRDLGPNEQFF
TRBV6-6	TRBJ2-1	CASADVGLRDEQFF
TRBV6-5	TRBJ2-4	CASSQAGGPQNIQYF
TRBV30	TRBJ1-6	CAWSVFQGGSSPLHF
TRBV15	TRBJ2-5	CATSRVPWRETQYF
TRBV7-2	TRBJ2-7	CASSLALVGGEQYF
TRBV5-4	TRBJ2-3	CASKQNSADTQYF
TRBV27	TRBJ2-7	CASSTIAGEAREQYF
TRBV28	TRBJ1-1	CASSLGKGTEAFF
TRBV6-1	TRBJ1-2	CASSESSAYGYTF
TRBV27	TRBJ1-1	CASSRITGRSTEAFF
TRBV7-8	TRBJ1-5	CASSLGKRQPQHF
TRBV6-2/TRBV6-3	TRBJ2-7	CASTNKGGLRHYEQYF
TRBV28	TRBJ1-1	CASSPPHVVGAFF
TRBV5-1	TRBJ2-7	CASSSSLGTHTYEQYF
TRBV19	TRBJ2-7	CASSIAPGTTSYEQYF
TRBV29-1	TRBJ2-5	CSTGPGLAAQETQYF
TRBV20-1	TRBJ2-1	CSASRGGTVNEQFF
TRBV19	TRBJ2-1	CASSMADSSYNEQFF
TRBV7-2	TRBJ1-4	CASSMGQYEKLFF
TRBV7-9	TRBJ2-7	CASSPTSGVMGYEQYF
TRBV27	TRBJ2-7	CASRPIDRKTYEQYF
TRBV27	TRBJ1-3	CASSFHPPDGRFGRGNTIYF
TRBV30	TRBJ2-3	CAWSFSTDTQYF
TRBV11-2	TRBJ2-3	CASSLGSVAGATDTQYF
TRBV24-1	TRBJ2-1	CATSLPSGNRDEQFF
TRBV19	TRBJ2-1	CASSMTGYNEQFF
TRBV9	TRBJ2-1	CAGSGTPHNEQFF
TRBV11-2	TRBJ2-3	CASTQSESSTDTQYF
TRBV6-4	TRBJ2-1	CASSAGTGEFMEQFF
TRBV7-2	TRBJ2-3	CASSLRQFIVPDTQYF
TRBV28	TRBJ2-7	CASGLNEVEQYF
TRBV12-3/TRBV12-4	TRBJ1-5	CASSRGSGKPQHF
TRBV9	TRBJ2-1	CASSALQDEQFF